The T cell receptor beta chain under discussion was sequenced for a study of cytomegalovirus exposure and HLA in healthy donors. Study results and caveats: After further analysis at a later stage, 16,951 TCR beta sequences were associated with HLA alleles at 0.05 false discovery rate.

The V gene lost 3 bases and the J gene lost 3 bases, with 9 bases spanning the gap. Per the germline V gene, CDR1 is ENHRY and CDR2 is SYGVKD. This CDR3 is built from 13 residues. The donors gave bone marrow, and they were healthy. About this clone itself: The antigen is undetermined.

A multiplex PCR was run with 60 Vbeta primers and 13 Jbeta primers. Assay: immunoSEQ multiplex PCR; the TCRdb copy retains only in-frame clones and omits some. Among about 98,000 clones listed, approximately 80% were seen once. Material for sequencing was PBMCs. This clonotype was obtained from a female donor in good health and CMV-seropositive. The V call is TRBV10-3, the J call TRBJ2-7; D gene uncertain. The CDR3 nucleotides are TGTGCCATCAGTGATGCCAGTTACTACGAGCAGTACTTC. This translates into CAISDASYYEQYF.